This TCR beta chain was profiled in a study of T cell responses to AZD1222 COVID-19 vaccine. V gave up 1 base and J gave up 4 bases, with 10 bases separating them. Germline CDR1 LGHNA, CDR2 YSLEER. The CDR3 totals 15 residues. The method was immunoSEQ multiplex PCR; TCRdb's version includes in-frame clones alone and lacks a portion of them. The data show 150,000 or so clones, about 90% seen once. Source: peripheral blood, taken 28 days after the second AZD1222 dose. V usage is TRBV4-3 and J usage is TRBJ1-4, with D possibly matching TRBD1 (6 bases). The source is an adult who received the AZD1222 COVID-19 vaccine. CDR3 sequence: CASSQGTGYNEKLFF. In DNA form, the CDR3 reads TGCGCCAGCAGCCAAGGAACAGGGTATAATGAAAAACTGTTTTTT.